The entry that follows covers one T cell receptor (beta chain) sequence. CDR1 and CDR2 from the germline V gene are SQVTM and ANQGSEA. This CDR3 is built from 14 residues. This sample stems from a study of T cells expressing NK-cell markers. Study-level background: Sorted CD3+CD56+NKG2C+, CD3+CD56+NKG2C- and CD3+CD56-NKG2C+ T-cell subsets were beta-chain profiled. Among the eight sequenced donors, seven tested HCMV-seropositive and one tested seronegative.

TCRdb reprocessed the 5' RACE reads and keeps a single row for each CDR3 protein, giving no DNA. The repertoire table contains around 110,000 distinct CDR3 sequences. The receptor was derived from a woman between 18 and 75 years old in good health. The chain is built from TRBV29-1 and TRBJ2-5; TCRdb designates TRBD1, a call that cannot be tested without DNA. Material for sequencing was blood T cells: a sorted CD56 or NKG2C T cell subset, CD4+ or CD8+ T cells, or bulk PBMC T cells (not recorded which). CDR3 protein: CSVVTGTAPGTQYF.